The rows below give T cell receptor beta chains drawn from one sample of a study of PD-1 blockade in classical Hodgkin lymphoma. The protocol was immunoSEQ multiplex PCR, while the TCRdb copy is restricted to in-frame clones and leaves out a portion. The sample holds some 17,000 clones, about 81% seen once. This sample comprised peripheral blood mononuclear cells (PBMCs), obtained at baseline. These receptors were collected from a human donor with classical Hodgkin lymphoma. Both conserved end residues are trimmed from each CDR3.

v_gene: TRBV29-1
j_gene: TRBJ2-7
CDR3aa: SVTGPRAAEQY

v_gene: TRBV5-1
j_gene: TRBJ2-3
CDR3aa: ASSLGGAPDTQY

v_gene: TRBV27
j_gene: TRBJ1-4
CDR3aa: ASSGQGAPGEKLF

v_gene: TRBV7-9
j_gene: TRBJ2-1
CDR3aa: ASSLEPGYDEQF

v_gene: TRBV18
j_gene: TRBJ2-1
CDR3aa: ASSRTGFYNEQF

v_gene: TRBV29-1
j_gene: TRBJ2-7
CDR3aa: SVVETAGSYEQY

v_gene: TRBV30
j_gene: TRBJ2-1
CDR3aa: AWRGSEIRGGQF

v_gene: TRBV4-3
j_gene: TRBJ1-3
CDR3aa: ASSPKEGTGNTIY

v_gene: TRBV6-1
j_gene: TRBJ1-1
CDR3aa: ASTPTGRNTEAF

v_gene: TRBV6-1
j_gene: TRBJ1-2
CDR3aa: ASSWTGLLEGYT

v_gene: TRBV28
j_gene: TRBJ2-2
CDR3aa: ASSQGGSWTGELF

v_gene: TRBV10-1
j_gene: TRBJ1-5
CDR3aa: ASSVWGSGSSNQPQH

v_gene: TRBV28
j_gene: TRBJ1-2
CDR3aa: ASSRDGTALGYT

v_gene: TRBV5-1
j_gene: TRBJ1-2
CDR3aa: ASSPYGLESHGYT

v_gene: TRBV9
j_gene: TRBJ2-7
CDR3aa: ASSRMGQTPSYEQY

v_gene: TRBV7-3
j_gene: TRBJ2-6
CDR3aa: ASSLDPDRVTSGANVLT

v_gene: TRBV4-3
j_gene: TRBJ2-2
CDR3aa: ASSQDWLISNTGELF

v_gene: TRBV10-3
j_gene: TRBJ1-4
CDR3aa: AISDWGTGEKLF

v_gene: TRBV19
j_gene: TRBJ2-7
CDR3aa: ASSSGMQSYEQY

v_gene: TRBV19
j_gene: TRBJ1-2
CDR3aa: ASSIDRIYGYT

v_gene: TRBV6-5
j_gene: TRBJ2-1
CDR3aa: ASSPHGEEQF

v_gene: TRBV28
j_gene: TRBJ1-2
CDR3aa: ASRRDYGYT

v_gene: TRBV6-1
j_gene: TRBJ1-5
CDR3aa: ASSVSQGLTQPQH

v_gene: TRBV7-6
j_gene: TRBJ2-3
CDR3aa: ASSSHPSTDTQY

v_gene: TRBV5-4
j_gene: TRBJ2-5
CDR3aa: ASSLGGRGETQY

v_gene: TRBV5-1
j_gene: TRBJ1-3
CDR3aa: ASSTGDSGNTIY

v_gene: TRBV7-7
j_gene: TRBJ2-1
CDR3aa: ASSDVPGGMNEQF

v_gene: TRBV29-1
j_gene: TRBJ1-2
CDR3aa: SVGGGGGYGYT

v_gene: TRBV5-1
j_gene: TRBJ2-2
CDR3aa: ASSSLSGTNTGELF

v_gene: TRBV5-6
j_gene: TRBJ2-5
CDR3aa: ASSWPGPLGETQY

v_gene: TRBV7-2
j_gene: TRBJ2-1
CDR3aa: ASSLAPGGLTNEQF

v_gene: TRBV5-6
j_gene: TRBJ1-3
CDR3aa: ASSLEGYGNTIY